The 29 T cell receptor beta chains presented below share a single source sample, sequenced in a study of blood T cells in healthy people across ages. A second PCR of roughly 7 to 11 cycles used a sample-barcoded 5' primer and a J-beta primer mix. In TCRdb, the 5' RACE reads were re-called with MiXCR into one record per CDR3 protein. The table has about 730,000 distinct CDR3 sequences, about 40% seen once. Input material: blood. The receptors derive from a woman aged 55-70 years in good health.

The rearrangement joins TRBV7-9 to TRBJ2-5, with 7 bases aligning to TRBD1. Gene TRBJ2-7 matches the end of the DNA better, so the J call may be wrong. The V gene's germline CDR1 is SEHNR and CDR2 FQNEAQ (reference sequence). This CDR3 comprises 15 residues. CDR3 coding DNA: TGTGCCAGCAGCTCGGAACAGGGGACATCCTACGAGCAGTACTTC. Translated: CASSSEQGTSYEQYF.

The genes are TRBV20-1 and TRBJ1-6, with 10 bases aligning to TRBD1. V shed 3 bases, J shed 8 bases, and the junction held 16 bases outside the gene matches. The CDR3 covers 18 residues. Germline-derived CDR1 and CDR2 are DFQATT and SNEGSKA (reference sequence). CDR3 bases: TGCAGTGCTAGGGCTAGGGGTTGGGGACAGGGGACTGATTCACCCCTCCACTTT. As protein: CSARARGWGQGTDSPLHF.

This clonotype was picked up many times. The gene calls are TRBV6-2 or TRBV6-3 and TRBJ2-7, with D perhaps TRBD1 (5 bases). The V end was cut by 2 bases, the J end by 0 bases, with 8 bases between. The CDR3 is made up of 14 amino acids. The germline V gene encodes CDR1 MNHEY and CDR2 SVGEGT. This chain's CDR3 is CASSYDRISYEQYF. The CDR3 DNA is TGTGCCAGCAGTTACGACAGAATCTCCTACGAGCAGTACTTC.

This clonotype was counted only a few times. The chain uses TRBV7-6 and TRBJ2-5; D remains ambiguous. The DNA end favors TRBJ2-7, so the J call may be wrong. There are 12 residues in the CDR3. Germline values: CDR1 SGHVS, CDR2 FNYEAQ. DNA of the CDR3: TGTGCCAGCAGCTATCAGGTAGACGAGCAGTACTTC. Encoded protein: CASSYQVDEQYF.

The chain couples TRBV21-1 to TRBJ2-7; the table's D gene call, TRBD1, was not cross checked with the DNA. TRBV21-1 is a known pseudogene. The CDR3 totals 17 residues. CDR3 coding DNA: TGTGCCAGCAGCAAAGCGCTTTCCGGGACAGGGACCTACGAGCAGTACTTC. Amino acids: CASSKALSGTGTYEQYF.

This clonotype was counted only a few times. The chain is built from TRBV20-1 and TRBJ2-1; 12 bases are a match to TRBD2. CDR3 length equals 15 residues. Germline CDR1 DFQATT, CDR2 SNEGSKA (reference sequence). The J segment lost 10 bases and the V segment lost 0 bases, leaving 7 bases of the junction unmatched. The CDR3 here is CSARDRLAGAREQFF. DNA of the CDR3: TGCAGTGCTAGAGATAGACTAGCGGGAGCTAGGGAGCAGTTCTTC.

In this sample, this clonotype turned up many times. The chain combines TRBV6-6 with TRBJ2-7; D unclear. The CDR3 is 11 residues long. CDR1 and CDR2 from the germline V gene are MNHNY and SVGAGI (reference sequence). V was pared by 5 bases and J by 4 bases, with 6 bases between. The CDR3 region is CASSPQYEQYF. CDR3 bases: TGTGCCAGCAGTCCCCAATACGAGCAGTACTTC.

The V call is TRBV3-1, the J call TRBJ2-7; TRBD2 aligns across 8 bases. After removal of 6 bases from V and 0 bases from J, the junction contained 7 bases not matched to a gene. Germline CDR1 is LGHDT and CDR2 is YNNKEL (reference sequence). The CDR3 is 15 amino acids. The CDR3 DNA reads as TGTGCCAGCAGGCGGGGGGAGCTGAGCTCCTACGAGCAGTACTTC. It is translated as CASRRGELSSYEQYF.

The V gene is TRBV10-3, the J gene TRBJ2-3; possible D gene TRBD1, 7 bases. This CDR3 comprises 15 residues. The V gene's germline CDR1 is ENHRY and CDR2 SYGVKD. V shed 10 bases and J shed 3 bases, with 20 bases lying between them. CDR3 protein: CASYTGVGGTDTQYF. The CDR3 DNA follows: TGTGCCAGTTACACAGGGGTCGGAGGGACAGATACGCAGTATTTT.

This clonotype was seen only a few times. The chain employs TRBV5-1 and TRBJ2-1; the D is unclear. Germline loops: CDR1 SGHRS, CDR2 YFSETQ. The V gene lost 6 bases and the J gene lost 4 bases, with 17 bases spanning the gap. The CDR3 spans 15 residues. The CDR3 nucleotides read TGCGCCAGCACCCCAACTCAAATGGGGTACAATGAGCAGTTCTTC. The encoded protein is CASTPTQMGYNEQFF.

With respect to this clonotype: Given the absence of the conserved phenylalanine or tryptophan at the CDR3 end, a read error is likely. CDR3 protein: CASSQERGTSYEQYL. CDR3 bases: TGCGCCAGCAGCCAAGAACGGGGCACATCATACGAGCAGTACTTA. The genes are TRBV4-3 and TRBJ2-7; either TRBD1 or TRBD2 may supply D (5 bases each). Looked up from germline, CDR1 is LGHNA and CDR2 is YSLEER. Trimming stripped 0 bases from V and 4 bases from J, with 13 bases between. The CDR3 length is 15 residues.

The chain carries TRBV19 and TRBJ2-4; D not resolved. With 6 bases removed from V and 6 bases from J, the gap between germline ends came to 12 bases. This CDR3 contains 13 residues. From germline, CDR1 is LNHDA and CDR2 SQIVND (reference sequence). The CDR3 DNA reads TGTGCCAGTAGCCCCGGGTTTTTAAACATTCAGTACTTC. It is translated as CASSPGFLNIQYF.

The table lists this clonotype with many counts. The chain has TRBV24-1 and TRBJ2-1; 8 positions agree with TRBD1. V lost 2 bases, J lost 9 bases, and 8 bases stayed unmatched. This CDR3 has 15 amino acids. Per the germline V gene, CDR1 is KGHDR and CDR2 is SFDVKD. CDR3 DNA sequence: TGTGCCACCAGTGATTGGGGGCAGGGGGCCGGTGAGCAGTTCTTC. It yields the protein CATSDWGQGAGEQFF.

J is TRBJ1-4 and V is TRBV6-2 or TRBV6-3; D unclear. The CDR3 consists of 15 residues. The germline V gene encodes CDR1 MNHEY and CDR2 SVGEGT. V gave up 8 bases and J gave up 0 bases, with 13 bases separating them. CDR3 region: CASASGTATNEKLFF. The CDR3 nucleotides read TGTGCCAGCGCGTCGGGAACCGCAACTAATGAAAAACTGTTTTTT.

V and J are TRBV10-3 and TRBJ2-5; D not certain. The DNA end is more similar to TRBJ2-7, so the J call may be wrong. The germline V gene has CDR1 ENHRY and CDR2 SYGVKD. The CDR3 covers 15 residues. The CDR3 here is CAITKTAFSYNEQYF. The CDR3 DNA is TGTGCCATCACCAAAACAGCCTTCAGCTACAACGAGCAGTACTTC.

This clonotype was seen a few times. This chain uses TRBV20-1 with TRBJ2-7; 7 bases line up with TRBD1. CDR1 is DFQATT and CDR2 is SNEGSKA in the germline V gene (reference sequence). The CDR3 is made up of 14 amino acids. The J segment lost 1 base and the V segment lost 5 bases, leaving 8 bases of the junction unmatched. CDR3 sequence reads: CSALTGQNSYEQYF. The CDR3 nucleotides read TGCAGTGCTTTGACGGGACAGAATTCCTACGAGCAGTACTTC.

The chain is built from TRBV7-2 and TRBJ2-7; tentatively, D is TRBD1 (5 bases). Germline V CDR1 and CDR2: SGHTA, FQGNSA. The CDR3 is 14 amino acids. The V end was cut by 5 bases, the J end by 0 bases, with 11 bases between. The CDR3, as DNA: TGTGCCAGCAGCCCAGGGTTTTTCTCCTACGAGCAGTACTTC. Residues: CASSPGFFSYEQYF.

This clonotype showed up just a few times. The rearrangement joins TRBV9 to TRBJ2-7; TRBD2 is a possible D gene (5 bases). The CDR3 runs 15 residues. CDR1 SGDLS and CDR2 YYNGEE come from the germline V gene. Trimming cost V 0 bases and J 0 bases, with 10 bases left between them. The CDR3 region is CASSVDGGRSYEQYF. CDR3 bases: TGTGCCAGCAGCGTAGATGGAGGTCGCTCCTACGAGCAGTACTTC.

This chain connects TRBV6-5 to TRBJ1-1; the D is unclear. The ends were cut back, 4 bases at V and 0 bases at J, with 24 bases in the middle. CDR1 MNHEY and CDR2 SVGAGI come from the germline V gene. This CDR3 region has 19 residues. This CDR3 is CASSFMTGGRFSMNTEAFF. The DNA of the CDR3 is TGTGCCAGCAGTTTTATGACGGGTGGCAGATTTTCCATGAACACTGAAGCTTTCTTT.

This sequence joins TRBV3-1 and TRBJ2-7; D ambiguous. V lost 2 bases and J 0 bases, leaving 11 bases between the germline ends. The CDR3 has 15 amino acids. Germline CDR1 and CDR2: LGHDT and YNNKEL (reference sequence). CDR3 region: CASSQPDHGSYEQYF. CDR3 sequence (DNA): TGTGCCAGCAGCCAACCGGACCACGGCTCCTACGAGCAGTACTTC.

The sample holds a few counts of this clonotype. The chain links TRBV6-5 to TRBJ2-1, with D possibly matching TRBD2 (6 bases). Trimming pared 0 bases from V and 2 bases from J, leaving 8 bases between. The germline V gene has CDR1 MNHEY and CDR2 SVGAGI. The CDR3 consists of 15 residues. CDR3 sequence (DNA): TGTGCCAGCAGTTACTCGACGGGAGCCTACAATGAGCAGTTCTTC. Translated: CASSYSTGAYNEQFF.

This clonotype was observed a handful of times. This sequence joins TRBV6-5 and TRBJ2-3; the D gene could be TRBD1 or TRBD2 (6 bases each). Germline CDR1 MNHEY, CDR2 SVGAGI. The CDR3 sequence is 14 residues long. Trimming shortened V by 2 bases and J by 4 bases, and 10 bases separated the two germline ends. CDR3 DNA: TGTGCCAGCAGTTACGGGGGGCTCTCAGATACGCAGTATTTT. Translation: CASSYGGLSDTQYF.

Remarks on this clonotype: A much larger clone differs from this one at a single base, so this may be a read error. V is TRBV20-1 and J is TRBJ1-2, with D unresolved. CDR1 and CDR2 (germline): DFQATT, SNEGSKA (reference sequence). V was trimmed by 6 bases and J by 3 bases, leaving 17 bases between them. CDR3 length: 14 amino acids. The CDR3 DNA follows: TGCAGTGCCCCCGGGGTAACAGTGCACTATGGCTACACCTTC. Translation gives CSAPGVTVHYGYTF.

The rearrangement joins TRBV3-1 to TRBJ2-7; D gene uncertain. The CDR3 contains 13 residues. The V gene lost 2 bases and the J gene lost 6 bases, with 11 bases spanning the gap. Looked up from germline, CDR1 is LGHDT and CDR2 is YNNKEL (reference sequence). CDR3 coding DNA: TGTGCCAGCAGCCAATCTGGTAGGACCGAGCAGTACTTC. The encoded protein is CASSQSGRTEQYF.

The rearrangement links TRBV29-1 to TRBJ2-2; D may be TRBD1 or TRBD2 (5 bases each). Germline loops: CDR1 SQVTM, CDR2 ANQGSEA. The CDR3 runs to 14 residues. With 1 base removed from V and 6 bases from J, the gap between germline ends came to 12 bases. This chain's CDR3 is CSVEGQGRAGELFF. CDR3 in DNA: TGCAGCGTTGAAGGGCAGGGACGGGCCGGGGAGCTGTTTTTT.

The chain recombines TRBV5-1 with TRBJ2-3; TRBD2 matches 13 bases. Germline V gene lookup returns CDR1 SGHRS and CDR2 YFSETQ. Unmatched junction bases numbered 13, after V lost 4 bases and J lost 5 bases. This CDR3 comprises 18 residues. The CDR3 region has the DNA TGCGCCAGCAGCGACCTACTAGCGGGAGGGCCCCGTGAAGATACGCAGTATTTT. Its translation: CASSDLLAGGPREDTQYF.

The rearrangement links TRBV20-1 to TRBJ2-3; D remains unclear. The CDR3 has 14 residues. The V and J ends lost 4 bases and 1 base respectively, with 12 bases between them. Germline CDR1 DFQATT, CDR2 SNEGSKA (reference sequence). CDR3 in amino acids: CSATPGSGTDTQYF. The CDR3 DNA reads as TGCAGTGCTACCCCGGGCAGTGGCACAGATACGCAGTATTTT.

This chain joins TRBV10-3 and TRBJ1-4; D ambiguous. Germline assignment: CDR1 ENHRY and CDR2 SYGVKD. This CDR3 is 15 amino acids long. Between the trimmed V and J ends, which lost 0 bases and 5 bases, there was a span of 10 bases. DNA of the CDR3: TGTGCCATCAGTGAGTCGAGAGGGCCAAATGAAAAACTGTTTTTT. Its translation is CAISESRGPNEKLFF.

Note on this clonotype: This may be a read error: a much more frequent sequence differs by one nucleotide. The V gene is TRBV27, the J gene TRBJ1-2; D not resolved. The CDR3 totals 15 residues. CDR1 and CDR2 from the germline V gene are MNHEY and SMNVEV (reference sequence). Written as DNA, the CDR3 is TGTGCCAGCACCCCTCTGGTGGGGAATATGTATGGCTGCACCTTC. This codes for CASTPLVGNMYGCTF.